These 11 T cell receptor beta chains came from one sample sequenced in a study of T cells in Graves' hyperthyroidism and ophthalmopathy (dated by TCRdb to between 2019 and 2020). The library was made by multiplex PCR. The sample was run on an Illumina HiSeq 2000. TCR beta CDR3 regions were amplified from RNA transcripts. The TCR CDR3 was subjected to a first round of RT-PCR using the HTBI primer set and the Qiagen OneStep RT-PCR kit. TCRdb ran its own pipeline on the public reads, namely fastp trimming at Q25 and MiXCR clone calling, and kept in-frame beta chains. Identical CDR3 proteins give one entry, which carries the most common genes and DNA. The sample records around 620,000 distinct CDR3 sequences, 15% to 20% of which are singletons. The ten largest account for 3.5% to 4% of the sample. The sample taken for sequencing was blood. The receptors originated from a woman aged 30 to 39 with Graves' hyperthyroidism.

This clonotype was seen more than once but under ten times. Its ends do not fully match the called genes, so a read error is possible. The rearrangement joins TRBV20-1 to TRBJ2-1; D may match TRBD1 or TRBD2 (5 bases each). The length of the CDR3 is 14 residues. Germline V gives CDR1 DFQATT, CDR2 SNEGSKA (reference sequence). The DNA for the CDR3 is TGCAGTGCTGGAGAGGGACCGCCCCCCAATGAGCAGTCCTTC. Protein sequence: CSAGEGPPPNEQSF.

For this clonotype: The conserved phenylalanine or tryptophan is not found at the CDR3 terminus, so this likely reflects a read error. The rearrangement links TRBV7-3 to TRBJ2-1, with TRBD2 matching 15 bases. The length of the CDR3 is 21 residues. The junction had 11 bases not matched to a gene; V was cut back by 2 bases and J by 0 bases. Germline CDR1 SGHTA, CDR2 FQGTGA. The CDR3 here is CASSLQPGLAGGPSSYNEQFL. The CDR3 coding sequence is TGTGCCAGCAGCTTACAACCGGGACTAGCGGGAGGTCCTAGCTCCTACAATGAGCAGTTCCTC.

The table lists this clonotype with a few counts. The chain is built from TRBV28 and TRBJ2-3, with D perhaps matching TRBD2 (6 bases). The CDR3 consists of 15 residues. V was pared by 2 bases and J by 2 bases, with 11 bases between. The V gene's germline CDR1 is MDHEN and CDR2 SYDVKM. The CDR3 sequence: CASSLGGTTTDTQYF. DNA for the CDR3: TGTGCCAGCAGTTTAGGAGGGACCACCACAGATACGCAGTATTTT.

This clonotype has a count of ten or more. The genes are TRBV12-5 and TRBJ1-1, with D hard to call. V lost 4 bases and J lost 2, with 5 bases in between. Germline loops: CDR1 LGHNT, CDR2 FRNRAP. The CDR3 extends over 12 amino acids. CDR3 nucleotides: TGTGCTAGTGGTTCTACAAACACTGAAGCTTTCTTT. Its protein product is CASGSTNTEAFF.

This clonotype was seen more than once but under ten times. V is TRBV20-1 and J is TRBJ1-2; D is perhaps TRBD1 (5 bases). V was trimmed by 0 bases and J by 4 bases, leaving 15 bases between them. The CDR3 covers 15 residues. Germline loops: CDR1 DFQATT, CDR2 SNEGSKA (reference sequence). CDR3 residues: CSAREGVGSSYGYTF. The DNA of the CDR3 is TGCAGTGCTAGAGAGGGGGTGGGATCTTCCTATGGCTACACCTTC.

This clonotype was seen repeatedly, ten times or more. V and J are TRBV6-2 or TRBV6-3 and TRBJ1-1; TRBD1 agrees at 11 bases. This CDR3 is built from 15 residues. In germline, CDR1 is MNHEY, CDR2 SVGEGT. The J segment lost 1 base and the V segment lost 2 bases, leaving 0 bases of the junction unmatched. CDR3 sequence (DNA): TGTGCCAGCAGTTACGGGACAGGGGGGAACACTGAAGCTTTCTTT. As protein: CASSYGTGGNTEAFF.

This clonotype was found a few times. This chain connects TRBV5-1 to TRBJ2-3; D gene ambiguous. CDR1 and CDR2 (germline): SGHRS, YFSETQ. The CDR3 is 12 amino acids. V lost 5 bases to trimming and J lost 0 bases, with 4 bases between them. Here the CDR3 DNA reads TGCGCCAGCAGGCAAAGCACAGATACGCAGTATTTT. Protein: CASRQSTDTQYF.

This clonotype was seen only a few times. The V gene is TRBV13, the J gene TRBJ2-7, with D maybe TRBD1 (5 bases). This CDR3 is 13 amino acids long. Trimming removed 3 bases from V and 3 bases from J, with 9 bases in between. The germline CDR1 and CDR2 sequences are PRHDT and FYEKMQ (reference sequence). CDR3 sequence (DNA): TGTGCCAGCAGCTTTCAGGGTATCTACGAGCAGTACTTC. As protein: CASSFQGIYEQYF. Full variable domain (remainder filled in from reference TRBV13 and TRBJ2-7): AAGVIQSPRHLIKEKRETATLKCYPIPRHDTVYWYQQGPGQDPQFLISFYEKMQSDKGSIPDRFSAQQFSDYHSELNMSSLELGDSALYFCASSFQGIYEQYFGPGTRLTVT.

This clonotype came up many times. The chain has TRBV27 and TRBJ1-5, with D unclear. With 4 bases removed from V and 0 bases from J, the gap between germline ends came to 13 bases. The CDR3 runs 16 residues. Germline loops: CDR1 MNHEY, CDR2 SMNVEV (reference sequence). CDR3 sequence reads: CASSSPAVVSNQPQHF. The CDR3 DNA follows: TGTGCCAGCAGTTCGCCGGCTGTAGTTAGCAATCAGCCCCAGCATTTT.

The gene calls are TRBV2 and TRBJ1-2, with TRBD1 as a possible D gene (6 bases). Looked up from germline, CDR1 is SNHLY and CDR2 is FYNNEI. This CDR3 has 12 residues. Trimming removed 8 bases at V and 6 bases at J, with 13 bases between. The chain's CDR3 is CASLKGGHGYTF. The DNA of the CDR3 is TGTGCCAGCTTAAAGGGGGGCCATGGCTACACCTTC.

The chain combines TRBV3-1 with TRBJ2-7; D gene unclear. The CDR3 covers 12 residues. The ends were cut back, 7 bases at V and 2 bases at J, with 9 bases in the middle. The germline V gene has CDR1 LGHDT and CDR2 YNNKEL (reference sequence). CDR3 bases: TGTGCCAGCAAAGGGTCGGCCTACGAGCAGTACTTC. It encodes CASKGSAYEQYF.